This TCR beta chain was recorded in a study of cytomegalovirus exposure and HLA in healthy donors. Whole-study results and caveats: Cytomegalovirus-associated TCR beta chains were listed, numbering some 150. Beyond CMV serostatus, there was no information to go on about immune exposure. HLA allele associations emerged for under 20,000 TCR beta sequences in a later analysis, at 0.05 false discovery rate. In a later analysis, several top co-occurrence clusters appeared linked to parvovirus B19, influenza, CMV and Epstein-Barr virus.

Vbeta (60) and Jbeta (13) primers were used in the PCR. Repertoires were generated with immunoSEQ multiplex PCR, while TCRdb's copy carries only in-frame clones and drops some. There are 65,000 to 85,000 clones in the sample, with roughly 2.6% held by the top ten. Concerning this clone itself: Its cognate antigen is unknown.

Trimming cost V 6 bases and J 3 bases; bases outside gene matches: 4. CDR1 is WNHNN, CDR2 SYGVQD, per germline (reference sequence). This CDR3 spans 14 amino acids. This sequence originates from a female donor in good health and CMV-seropositive. The sample consisted of PBMCs. The chain employs TRBV10-1 and TRBJ2-7; TRBD2 agrees at 11 bases. Written as DNA, the CDR3 is TGCGCCAGCAGCACCGGGACTAGCGGCTACGAGCAGTACTTC. This encodes CASSTGTSGYEQYF.